The 5 T cell receptor beta chains below all came from one sample that was sequenced in a study of blood T cell repertoires in COVID-19. Clones were read by immunoSEQ multiplex PCR, and TCRdb kept only the in-frame ones, dropping some. The table lists 150,000 or so clones, 60% to 80% of them singletons. Sample: PBMCs or T cells enriched from blood (not recorded which). These receptors were collected from a woman aged 50 to 60 who had recovered from COVID-19.

This clone was picked up a small number of times. The chain combines TRBV11-3 with TRBJ1-6, with D perhaps matching TRBD1 (5 bases). V gave up 3 bases and J gave up 8 bases, with 8 bases separating them. Per the germline V gene, CDR1 is SGHNT and CDR2 is YENEEA. The CDR3 is made up of 13 amino acids. Here the CDR3 reads CASSFRGDSPLHF. For the CDR3, the DNA is TGTGCCAGCAGCTTTCGGGGGGATTCACCCCTCCACTTT.

The chain joins TRBV3-1 (or the pseudogene TRBV3-2) to TRBJ1-1; D might be TRBD1 (5 bases). Trimming took 4 bases from V and 2 from J, leaving 8 bases between them. Looked up from germline, CDR1 is LGHDT and CDR2 is YNNKEL (reference sequence). The CDR3 runs 13 residues. The CDR3 nucleotides are TGTGCCAGCAGCCTCGGGACTAACACTGAAGCTTTCTTT. This translates into CASSLGTNTEAFF.

This chain connects TRBV6-2 or TRBV6-3 to TRBJ2-1; 7 bases match TRBD2. The length of the CDR3 is 15 residues. V lost 8 bases, J lost 6 bases, and 13 bases stayed unmatched. From germline, CDR1 is MNHEY and CDR2 SVGEGT. The CDR3 DNA reads TGTGCCAGCGGCCGGTACGGGCGGGAGTCCAATGAGCAGTTCTTC. Translating it yields CASGRYGRESNEQFF.

The chain links TRBV19 to TRBJ2-5, with 8 bases fitting TRBD2. Germline CDR1 reads LNHDA; CDR2 reads SQIVND (reference sequence). J was trimmed by 1 base and V by 1 base; bases with no gene match: 8. The CDR3 sequence is 17 residues long. CDR3 nucleotide sequence: TGTGCCAGTAGTATAGGGTCCCGCGGGGGGCTCCAAGAGACCCAGTACTTC. Translated, it gives CASSIGSRGGLQETQYF.

This rearrangement joins TRBV5-1 to TRBJ2-7; 10 nucleotides line up with TRBD1. The CDR3 length is 14 residues. V gave up 1 base and J gave up 4 bases; unmatched junction bases: 2. Germline assignment: CDR1 SGHRS and CDR2 YFSETQ. The CDR3 region has the DNA TGCGCCAGCAGCTTGAGACAGGGGGCTTACGAGCAGTACTTC. It codes for CASSLRQGAYEQYF.